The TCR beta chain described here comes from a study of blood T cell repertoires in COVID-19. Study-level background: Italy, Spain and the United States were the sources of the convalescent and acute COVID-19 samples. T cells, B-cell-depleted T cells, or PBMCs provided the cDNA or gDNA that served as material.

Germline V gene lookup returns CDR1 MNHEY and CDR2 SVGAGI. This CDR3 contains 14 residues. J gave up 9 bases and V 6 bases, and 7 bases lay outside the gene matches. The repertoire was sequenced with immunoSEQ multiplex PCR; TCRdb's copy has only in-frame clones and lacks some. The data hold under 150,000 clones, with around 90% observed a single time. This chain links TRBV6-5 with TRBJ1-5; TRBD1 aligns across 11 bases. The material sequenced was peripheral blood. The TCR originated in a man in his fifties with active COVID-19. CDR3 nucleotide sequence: TGTGCCAGCAGAGGGACAGGGGGACTGGTGCCCCAGCATTTT. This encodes CASRGTGGLVPQHF.